This TCR beta chain was sequenced during a study of cytomegalovirus exposure and HLA in healthy donors. Unmatched junction bases numbered 9, after V lost 0 bases and J lost 7 bases. Germline V gives CDR1 GTSNPN, CDR2 SVGIG (reference sequence). The CDR3 has 15 residues. Use of 60 Vbeta and 13 Jbeta primers characterized the PCR. Repertoires were generated with immunoSEQ multiplex PCR, while TCRdb's copy carries only in-frame clones and drops some. The profile shows around 150,000 clones, roughly 86% of them singletons. This clonotype originated in a middle-aged woman in good health and CMV-seronegative. The sequencing sample was made of PBMCs. This rearrangement joins TRBV30 to TRBJ2-7; TRBD2 agrees at 10 bases. The CDR3 spells CAWSVILAGAGEQYF. CDR3 in DNA: TGTGCCTGGAGTGTAATTCTAGCGGGGGCGGGAGAGCAGTACTTC. Supplemented by reference TRBV30 and TRBJ2-7, the full variable domain reads SQTIHQWPATLVQPVGSPLSLECTVEGTSNPNLYWYRQAAGRGLQLLFYSVGIGQISSEVPQNLSASRPQDRQFILSSKKLLLSDSGFYLCAWSVILAGAGEQYFGPGTRLTVT.